Described below is a single T cell receptor beta chain sequence and its context. No antigen is known for it. The sample is drawn from a study of shared clonotypes between healthy human individuals. The repertoire was sequenced with immunoSEQ multiplex PCR; TCRdb's copy has only in-frame clones and lacks some. The data contain a few million clones, approximately 95% of them seen just once; the ten biggest clones take up 0.35% to 0.45%. Findings and limits, study-wide: With several donors compared, roughly 5% of naive CD4 clonotypes were shared.

Sequenced input: naive CD4+ T cells from PBMCs. The subset denotes: CD45RA+ positively selected. The TCR comes from a man aged 18 to 30 in good health. Some clones in this sample may be carry-over from other donors' samples.

The CDR3 DNA is TGTGCCAGCAGCGTAGAACCCCAGGCCTCGGGGTACACTGAAGCTTTCTTT. This gives the protein CASSVEPQASGYTEAFF. The V gene is TRBV9, the J gene TRBJ1-1; no clear D gene. Trimming pared 0 bases from V and 3 bases from J, leaving 18 bases between. Germline V CDR1 and CDR2: SGDLS, YYNGEE. The length of the CDR3 is 17 residues.